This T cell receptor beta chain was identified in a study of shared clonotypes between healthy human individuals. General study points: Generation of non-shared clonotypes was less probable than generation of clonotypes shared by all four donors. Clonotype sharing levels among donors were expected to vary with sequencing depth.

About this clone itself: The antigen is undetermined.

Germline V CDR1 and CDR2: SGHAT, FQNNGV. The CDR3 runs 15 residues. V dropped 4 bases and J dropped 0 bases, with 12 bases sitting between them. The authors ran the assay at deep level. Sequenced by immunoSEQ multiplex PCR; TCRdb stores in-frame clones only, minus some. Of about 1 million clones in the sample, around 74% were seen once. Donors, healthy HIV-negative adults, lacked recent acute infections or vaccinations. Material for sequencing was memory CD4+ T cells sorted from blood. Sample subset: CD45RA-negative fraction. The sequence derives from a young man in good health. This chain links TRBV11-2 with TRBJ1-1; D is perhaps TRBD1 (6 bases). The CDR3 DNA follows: TGTGCCAGCAGCTCTTGGGGGGCGCTGAACACTGAAGCTTTCTTT. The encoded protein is CASSSWGALNTEAFF.